What follows are 3 T cell receptor beta chains derived from one specimen sequenced in a study of blood T cell repertoires in COVID-19. Profiled with immunoSEQ multiplex PCR; TCRdb holds only in-frame clones, not every one. The profile covers fewer than 30,000 clones, with around 83% appearing a single time and about 25% taken by the ten largest. Input material: peripheral blood. The receptors were sampled from a human donor in a cohort sampled during active COVID-19.

The gene calls are TRBV25-1 and TRBJ1-6, with 9 bases lining up with TRBD1. The CDR3 consists of 15 residues. After removal of 4 bases from V and 10 bases from J, the junction contained 8 bases not matched to a gene. Germline assignment: CDR1 MGHDK and CDR2 SYGVNS. The CDR3 bases are TGTGCCAGCAGTGGTTGGGACAGGGAAAACTCACCCCTCCACTTT. This encodes CASSGWDRENSPLHF.

The chain couples TRBV7-6 to TRBJ1-1; maybe TRBD1 (5 bases). The CDR3 runs to 13 residues. Trimming shortened V by 5 bases and J by 9 bases, and 16 bases separated the two germline ends. The germline gives CDR1 SGHVS, CDR2 FNYEAQ. The CDR3 DNA follows: TGTGCCAGCAGCCCTATCGGGGGACCGAAAGCTTTCTTT. Residues: CASSPIGGPKAFF. Drawing the rest from reference TRBV7-6 and TRBJ1-1, the complete variable domain is GAGVSQSPRYKVTKRGQDVALRCDPISGHVSLYWYRQALGQGPEFLTYFNYEAQQDKSGLPNDRFSAERPEGSISTLTIQRTEQRDSAMYRCASSPIGGPKAFFGQGTRLTVV.

The chain employs TRBV7-6 and TRBJ2-1; 10 nucleotides match TRBD2. Trimming at V came to 5 bases and at J to 0 bases, leaving 10 bases not matched to a gene. This CDR3 is built from 18 residues. The germline V gene has CDR1 SGHVS and CDR2 FNYEAQ. The CDR3 is CASSLRTSGQSSYNEQFF. For the CDR3, the DNA is TGTGCCAGCAGCCTTCGGACTAGCGGACAAAGCTCCTACAATGAGCAGTTCTTC.